This is a list of T cell receptor beta chains from one sample in a study of T cells in Graves' hyperthyroidism and ophthalmopathy. MiXCR, applied by TCRdb to the multiplex PCR reads, yields one record per CDR3 protein. The sample contains some 140,000 distinct CDR3 sequences, more than 20% of which appear only once. The sample taken for sequencing was blood. The receptors here all came from a woman aged 50 to 60 with Graves' hyperthyroidism that later progressed to Graves' ophthalmopathy. CDR3s include the opening cysteine and the closing phenylalanine or tryptophan. Each record gives: clone size, D gene, CDR3 length, V gene, J gene, CDR3 protein, CDR3 DNA. D genes are given only for firm matches. Size values are once, few and many counts, or a class for expanded clones, and some rows have none.

few,TRBD2,18,TRBV15,TRBJ2-7,CATSREGLAGGPKEEQYF,TGTGCCACCAGCAGAGAAGGACTAGCGGGAGGGCCAAAGGAAGAGCAGTACTTC
many,.,12,TRBV28,TRBJ1-5,CASSFSIGAQHF,TGTGCCAGCAGTTTTAGTATCGGGGCCCAGCATTTT
many,.,14,TRBV15,TRBJ1-4,CATRRQSTNEKLFF,TGTGCCACCAGGCGACAGTCAACTAATGAAAAACTGTTTTTT
.,.,19,TRBV28,TRBJ2-1,CASSSRSWRASGSYNEQFF,TGTGCCAGCAGTAGTAGGTCGTGGCGGGCTTCAGGATCCTACAATGAGCAGTTCTTC
many,.,15,TRBV7-2,TRBJ1-1,CASSSGGGIRTEAFF,TGTGCCAGCAGCTCTGGCGGGGGGATCCGAACTGAAGCTTTCTTT
.,TRBD2,19,TRBV7-9,TRBJ2-2,CASSPGGTTSGSSTGELFF,TGTGCCAGCAGTCCGGGGGGAACGACTAGCGGGAGTTCTACCGGGGAGCTGTTTTTT
.,TRBD2,16,TRBV5-1,TRBJ2-1,CASSSTSAGVWTEQFF,TGCGCCAGCAGCTCTACTTCGGCGGGAGTATGGACTGAGCAGTTCTTC
once,.,13,TRBV28,TRBJ1-1,CASSWTLNTEAFF,TGTGCCAGCAGCTGGACACTGAACACTGAAGCTTTCTTT
.,TRBD2,13,TRBV20-1,TRBJ2-1,CSPSGSSYNEQFF,TGCAGTCCCAGCGGGAGCTCCTACAATGAGCAGTTCTTC
many,TRBD1,15,TRBV2,TRBJ2-2,CASSGQGAGTGELFF,TGTGCCAGCAGTGGGCAGGGGGCCGGTACCGGGGAGCTGTTTTTT
few,TRBD1,13,TRBV27,TRBJ2-7,CASRSGGWYEQYF,TGTGCCAGCAGGTCAGGGGGCTGGTACGAGCAGTACTTC
many,.,14,TRBV6-1,TRBJ1-2,CASSEYRESYGYTF,TGTGCCAGCAGTGAATACAGGGAGAGCTATGGCTACACCTTC
many,TRBD1,14,TRBV29-1,TRBJ1-1,CSVSRTGTDTEAFF,TGCAGCGTTTCTCGAACCGGGACAGACACTGAAGCTTTCTTT
many,.,18,TRBV12-3/TRBV12-4,TRBJ1-5,CASSLVVSGELSNQPQHF,TGTGCCAGCAGCCTTGTTGTATCCGGGGAACTAAGCAATCAGCCCCAGCATTTT
.,TRBD2,19,TRBV14,TRBJ2-1,CASSQAGLAGGFSNNEQFF,TGTGCCAGCAGCCAAGCGGGACTAGCGGGAGGGTTTTCCAACAATGAGCAGTTCTTC
many,.,14,TRBV12-3/TRBV12-4,TRBJ1-4,CASSMQGGREKLFF,TGTGCCAGCAGCATGCAGGGCGGTCGGGAAAAACTGTTTTTT
many,.,12,TRBV7-2,TRBJ2-2,CASSYRTGELFF,TGTGCCAGCAGCTATAGGACCGGGGAGCTGTTTTTT
.,TRBD1,15,TRBV19,TRBJ2-6,CATSGQGFGANVLTF,TGTGCCACCTCGGGACAGGGGTTTGGGGCCAACGTCCTGACTTTC
medium-sized,.,14,TRBV28,TRBJ2-7,CASSLGLASYEQYF,TGTGCCAGCAGTTTAGGGCTAGCGTCCTACGAGCAGTACTTC
many,.,12,TRBV7-3,TRBJ1-1,CASSLTPGEAFF,TGTGCCAGCAGCTTAACTCCCGGTGAAGCTTTCTTT
.,TRBD2,16,TRBV11-2,TRBJ2-5,CASSLSTSGGGETQCF,TGTGCCAGCAGCTTATCGACTAGCGGGGGTGGGGAGACCCAGTGCTTC
many,TRBD1,15,TRBV12-3/TRBV12-4,TRBJ2-7,CASSFLDRGNYEQYF,TGTGCCAGCAGTTTTCTGGACAGGGGAAATTACGAGCAGTACTTC
.,TRBD1,15,TRBV2,TRBJ2-2,CASSRMGQGTGELSF,TGTGCCAGCAGCAGAATGGGACAGGGCACCGGGGAGCTGTCTTTT
many,.,13,TRBV5-6,TRBJ2-7,CASSGQYSYEQYF,TGTGCCAGCAGCGGACAGTACTCCTACGAGCAGTACTTC
.,.,14,TRBV9,TRBJ2-5,CASSVGGTRETQYF,TGTGCCAGCAGCGTAGGAGGGACCAGAGAGACCCAGTACTTC
many,.,13,TRBV6-1,TRBJ2-7,CASSDWGADEQYF,TGTGCCAGCAGTGACTGGGGAGCCGACGAGCAGTACTTC
few,.,13,TRBV19,TRBJ2-4,CASSMGQLNIQYF,TGTGCCAGTAGTATGGGGCAGCTAAACATTCAGTACTTC
few,.,12,TRBV29-1,TRBJ2-7,CSVRADDYEQYF,TGCAGCGTTAGGGCAGACGACTACGAGCAGTACTTC
.,TRBD2,15,TRBV27,TRBJ2-1,CASSVAGGWYNEQFF,TGTGCCAGCAGTGTAGCGGGAGGGTGGTACAATGAGCAGTTCTTC
many,.,13,TRBV7-9,TRBJ1-1,CASSLGVATEAFF,TGTGCCAGCAGCTTAGGGGTGGCCACTGAAGCTTTCTTT
.,TRBD1,14,TRBV12-3/TRBV12-4,TRBJ2-4,CASSSTGVPGIQYF,TGTGCCAGCAGTTCGACAGGGGTTCCTGGCATTCAGTACTTC
many,TRBD2,16,TRBV2,TRBJ2-7,CASRRGTSGRSVEQYF,TGTGCCAGCAGGAGAGGGACTAGCGGGAGGTCGGTCGAGCAGTACTTC
many,TRBD2,14,TRBV28,TRBJ2-7,CASSSSGSTYEQYF,TGTGCCAGCAGTTCTAGCGGTTCTACCTACGAGCAGTACTTC
few,.,12,TRBV3-1,TRBJ1-3,CASSRVGNTIYF,TGTGCCAGCAGCCGGGTGGGAAACACCATATATTTT
few,TRBD1,14,TRBV11-2,TRBJ1-5,CASSKDRGNQPQHF,TGTGCCAGCAGCAAAGACAGGGGCAATCAGCCCCAGCATTTT
many,.,13,TRBV30,TRBJ1-5,CAWTRGADQPQHF,TGTGCCTGGACTCGGGGGGCCGATCAGCCCCAGCATTTT
.,TRBD1,15,TRBV20-1,TRBJ2-2,CSATGTAVNPGELFF,TGCAGTGCTACCGGGACAGCTGTGAACCCCGGGGAGCTGTTTTTT
many,.,14,TRBV11-2,TRBJ1-1,CASSFPLRGPEAFF,TGTGCCAGCAGCTTCCCCCTCAGGGGCCCTGAAGCTTTCTTT
few,.,11,TRBV5-1,TRBJ2-7,CASIFNYEQYF,TGCGCCAGTATATTCAACTACGAGCAGTACTTC
many,TRBD2,16,TRBV5-8,TRBJ2-5,CASSTRLAGGQETQYF,TGTGCCAGCAGCACGAGACTAGCGGGGGGCCAAGAGACCCAGTACTTC